This T cell receptor beta chain was documented in a study of T cell responses to AZD1222 COVID-19 vaccine (dated by TCRdb to the early 2020s). Study-wide context: AZD1222 recipients whose second dose came at about 4 weeks and those whose second dose came at about 12 weeks were combined into one group, since spike-specific TCR depth and breadth did not differ between the two schedules. TCR sequencing covered more than 230 trial participants: 207 given two doses of AZD1222 and 26 given two doses of MenACWY control vaccine. Trial participants were enrolled by age into 18-55, 56-69 and 70-plus year subgroups, with about 150, 27 and 61 TCR-sequenced participants respectively. The study at large found these results: A significant rise in spike-specific TCR breadth and depth was observed after two AZD1222 doses relative to day 0 and relative to MenACWY recipients. Most participants were white British and females outnumbered males, and the authors suggested that clonal diversity may have been underestimated. No day 14 peak-response samples were available, so repertoires were characterized only after the peak T cell response. Conclusions about previously exposed vaccinees are limited, since just five or six AZD1222 recipients were seropositive for SARS-CoV-2 at baseline. The 56-69-year group was small, and its depth increase did not reach significance, likely because of low power. Epitopes outside the regions mutated in the B.1.351 and B.1.1.7 variants were reportedly recognized by nearly half of the unique spike-specific TCRs. The whole spike protein was spanned by vaccine-associated CD4 TCRs, and dominant responses were seen in regions 160-218 and 743-854.

The CDR3 regions of human TCRbeta chains were subjected to immunosequencing. Per the source publication's procedure: Repertoire TCRs were matched against a reference library of SARS-CoV-2-specific TCRs generated with the MIRA antigen-specificity platform. Breadth was defined as the fraction of unique TCRs that were SARS-CoV-2-associated, and depth was defined as the fraction of total T cells that were SARS-CoV-2-associated. Each spike-specific TCR was assigned to its reactive spike region and to a CD4 or CD8 class using the MIRA data. Log10-transformed breadth and depth values were compared by one-way ANOVA with Sidak's multiple comparisons tests. Imported from immuneACCESS, the table was reduced by TCRdb to in-frame sequences with V and J called. These copies leave out some clones; in studies compared against another copy, an unresolved V gene accounts for under half, and the cause of the remainder is not known. The V and J calls and clone size come from that table; D and trimming were worked out from the DNA. Here the sample has some 170,000 clones; about 89% occur a single time. The top ten constitute 1.6% of the sample.

On this clone itself: No cognate antigen has been identified for it. No much larger clone exists at a distance of one base, and base qualities are not known.

The sample's time point label, decoded: baseline before first vaccination. The vaccinee samples were drawn from two UK trials, COV001 and COV002, one of which was a single-blind randomized controlled phase 2/3 trial testing AZD1222 (ChAdOx1 nCoV-19) in healthy adults. For TCRbeta chain sequencing, PBMC samples were collected from trial participants at day 0 and at day 28 after the second dose. The CDR3 covers 16 residues, taking in both the cysteine and the phenylalanine. The retained sequence is limited to the CDR3, 48 bases, with the frame set at the first base. Looking up the germline V gene yields CDR1 SGHNT and CDR2 YENEEA. The junction carries 12 bases between V and J, which are trimmed by 5 bases and 1 base respectively.

The origin of this receptor is an adult in good health. In this chain, TRBV11-3 is recombined with TRBJ2-6; the D call is possibly TRBD1 or TRBD2, each sharing 5 bases. The material was peripheral blood, obtained on day 0 of AZD1222 vaccination. The CDR3 corresponds to CASSPSGGSGANVLTF. The DNA sequence is as follows: TGTGCCAGCAGCCCTAGTGGGGGATCTGGGGCCAACGTCCTGACTTTC.